This T cell receptor beta chain was recorded in a study of early T cells in non-severe SARS-CoV-2 infection. TCRdb re-derived calls from the 5' RACE reads in MiXCR, one entry per CDR3 protein. The table has tens of thousands of distinct CDR3 sequences, 9.5% to 15% seen once. From germline, CDR1 is SGHRS and CDR2 YFSETQ. With 1 base removed from V and 1 base from J, the gap between germline ends came to 21 bases. The CDR3 is made up of 20 amino acids. Source material: whole blood. The chain employs TRBV5-1 and TRBJ2-6, with D possibly TRBD2 on 8 matching bases. The source of this sequence is an adult who was a healthcare worker with PCR-confirmed SARS-CoV-2 infection or an uninfected control (not recorded which). CDR3 DNA sequence: TGCGCCAGCAGCTTGCCACGGGAGGGGGCAAGGTCGTCTGGGGCCAACGTCCTGACTTTC. Translating gives CASSLPREGARSSGANVLTF.